This entry concerns a single T cell receptor beta chain. This receptor's antigen is unknown. No per-base quality is available; no much larger clone lies one base away. The data belong to a study of T cells in Graves' hyperthyroidism and ophthalmopathy (dated by TCRdb to about 2019). For the wider study: TCR V-J signatures able to tell the groups apart were searched for in a discovery cohort of approximately 95 patients, of whom over 40 had Graves' ophthalmopathy and more than 55 had stable Graves' hyperthyroidism. Prospective prediction of ophthalmopathy was tested in an independent validation cohort consisting of 18 hyperthyroidism patients and around 16 patients who later progressed to ophthalmopathy. For training and testing, the 100 or so patients in the discovery cohort were randomly divided in a 7:3 ratio. In addition, the study compared T-cell repertoires in thyroid tissue and in blood from roughly 6 Graves' hyperthyroidism patients. Once sampling was done, hyperthyroidism patients were given methimazole at a starting dose of 30 mg daily, whereas ophthalmopathy patients were given high-dose intravenous methylprednisolone. TCR Vbeta CDR3 sequencing of some 140 peripheral blood samples (43 ophthalmopathy, under 80 hyperthyroidism and roughly 17 progressor patients) is reported in the paper. Overall study results and their limits: Sample size was not statistically predetermined, and investigators were not blinded to group allocation. Most expanded thyroid clonotypes (frequency above 0.001) were also detected in blood, a finding suggesting that blood repertoires may reflect thyroid immune responses. In cross-validation, a model built on a 13 V-J signature told ophthalmopathy apart from stable hyperthyroidism with about 90% sensitivity and approximately 84% specificity, and in testing the same model reached 80%/75%. In validation, the model predicted progression to ophthalmopathy a median of 6.5 months before onset, with over 60% sensitivity and around 76% specificity.

Stable Graves' hyperthyroidism was defined as no progression to ophthalmopathy during 18 months of follow-up. Hyperthyroidism patients were newly diagnosed, with disease duration under 2 months, and aged 18 to 65 years. Exclusion was applied to patients with uncontrolled infections, other autoimmune diseases, pregnancy or lactation. Diagnoses were based on clinical symptoms, serum thyroxine and TRAb, thyroid ultrasound and orbital computed tomography. Total RNA was extracted using Trizol reagent, and RNA quality was assessed on an Agilent 2100 Bioanalyzer. Based on the germline V gene, the CDR1 and CDR2 sequences are SQVTM and ANQGSEA. The CDR3 contains 11 residues, cysteine and phenylalanine counted. Only CDR3 DNA remains: 33 bases, in frame from the first base. Amplification of TCR beta CDR3 regions was carried out from RNA transcripts. The first round of RT-PCR for the TCR CDR3 was performed with the HTBI primer set and the Qiagen OneStep RT-PCR kit. Libraries were constructed in a second round of multiplex PCR, after which size selection and purification were carried out. Libraries were sequenced paired-end with 100 bp reads on an Illumina HiSeq2000. The paper's processing steps were these. SOAPnuke was used to process the raw data, throwing out any read that contained adapters or uncalled bases, had a mean Phred below 15, or lacked an exact constant-primer or identifier match. High-quality paired reads were merged using COPE v1.2.5, and each unique nucleotide sequence was defined as a clonotype. Clonotypes were aligned to IMGT TRBV, TRBD and TRBJ reference segments using MiTCR v1.1. The analysis was restricted to V-J combinations with a frequency above 0.0001, which together covered 99% to 99.2% of the repertoires. A TCS score was defined as the ratio of F50 (clonal expansion) to E x V (chaos), with BLOSUM62-based TCRdist applied between CDR3 peptides within each V-J. Welch's t-statistics and random forest reduced around 550 V-J features to 13, which were used in a naive Bayes classifier (R e1071). Thyroid-blood repertoire similarity was quantified with the Morisita-Horn index. In TCRdb, the public reads were trimmed at Q25 with fastp and aligned with MiXCR, with productive beta chains retained. Entries are consolidated by CDR3 protein sequence, retaining the most common genes and DNA. For this entry, the V and J calls and clone size follow TCRdb and not the study's own pipeline. Across this sample there are approximately 500,000 distinct CDR3 sequences, with around 46% seen only once. The leading ten clones occupy approximately 8.4% of the sample.

Recombination connected TRBV29-1 to TRBJ1-5; the D gene cannot be named for sure. Sequences were obtained from peripheral blood or thyroid tissue (not recorded which). This receptor was identified in a woman aged 18 to 35 with Graves' hyperthyroidism. The nucleotide sequence reads as follows: TGCAGTGACGGGTGGGGTCAGCCCCAGCATTTT. The translation is CSDGWGQPQHF.